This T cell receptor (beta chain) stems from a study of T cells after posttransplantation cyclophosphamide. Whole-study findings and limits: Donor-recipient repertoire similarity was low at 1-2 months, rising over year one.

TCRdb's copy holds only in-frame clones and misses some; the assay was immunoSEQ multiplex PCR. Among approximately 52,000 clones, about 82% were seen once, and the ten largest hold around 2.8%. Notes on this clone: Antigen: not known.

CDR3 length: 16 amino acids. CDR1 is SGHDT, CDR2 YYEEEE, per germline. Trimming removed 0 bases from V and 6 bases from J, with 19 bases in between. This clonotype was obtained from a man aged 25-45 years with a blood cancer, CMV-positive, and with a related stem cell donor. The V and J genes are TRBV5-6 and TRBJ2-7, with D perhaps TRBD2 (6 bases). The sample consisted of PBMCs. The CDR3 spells CASSLASISGIFEQYF. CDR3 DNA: TGTGCCAGCAGCTTGGCCTCCATTAGCGGAATTTTCGAGCAGTACTTC.